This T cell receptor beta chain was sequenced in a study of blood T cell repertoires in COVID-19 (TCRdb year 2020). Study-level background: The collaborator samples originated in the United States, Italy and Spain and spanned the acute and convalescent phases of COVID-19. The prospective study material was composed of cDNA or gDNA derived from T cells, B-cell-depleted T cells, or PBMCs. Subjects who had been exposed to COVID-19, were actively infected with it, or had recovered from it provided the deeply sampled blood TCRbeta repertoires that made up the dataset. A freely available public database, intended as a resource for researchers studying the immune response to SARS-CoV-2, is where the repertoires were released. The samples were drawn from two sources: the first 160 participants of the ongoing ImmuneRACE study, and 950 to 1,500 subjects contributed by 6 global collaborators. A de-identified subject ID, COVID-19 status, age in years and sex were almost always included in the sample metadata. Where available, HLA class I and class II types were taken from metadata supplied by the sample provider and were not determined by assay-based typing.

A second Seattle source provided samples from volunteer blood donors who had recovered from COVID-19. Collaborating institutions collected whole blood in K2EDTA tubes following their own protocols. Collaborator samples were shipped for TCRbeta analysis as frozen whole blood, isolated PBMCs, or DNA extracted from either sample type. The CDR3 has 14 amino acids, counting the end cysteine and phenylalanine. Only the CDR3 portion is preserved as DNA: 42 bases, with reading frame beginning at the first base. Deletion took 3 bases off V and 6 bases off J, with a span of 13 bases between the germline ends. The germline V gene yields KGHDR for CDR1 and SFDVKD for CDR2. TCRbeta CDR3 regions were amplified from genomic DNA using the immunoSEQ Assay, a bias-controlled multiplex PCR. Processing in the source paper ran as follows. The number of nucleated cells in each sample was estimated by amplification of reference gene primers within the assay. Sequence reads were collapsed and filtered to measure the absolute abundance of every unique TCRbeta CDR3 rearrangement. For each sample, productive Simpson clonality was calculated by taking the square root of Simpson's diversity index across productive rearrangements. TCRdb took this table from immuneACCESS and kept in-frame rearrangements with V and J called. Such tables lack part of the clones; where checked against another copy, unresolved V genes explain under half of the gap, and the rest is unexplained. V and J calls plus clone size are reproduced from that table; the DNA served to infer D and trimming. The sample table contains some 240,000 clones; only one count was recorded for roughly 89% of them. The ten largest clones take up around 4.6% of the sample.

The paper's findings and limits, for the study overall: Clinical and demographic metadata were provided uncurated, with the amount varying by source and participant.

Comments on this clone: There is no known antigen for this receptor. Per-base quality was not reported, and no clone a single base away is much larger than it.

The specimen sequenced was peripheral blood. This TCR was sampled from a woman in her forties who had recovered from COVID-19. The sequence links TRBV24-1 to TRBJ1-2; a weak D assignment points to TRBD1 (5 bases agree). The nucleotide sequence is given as TGTGCCACCAGTGATCTCCAGGGAAGCGATGGCTACACCTTC. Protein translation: CATSDLQGSDGYTF.